These 19 T cell receptor beta chains originate from one sample sequenced in a study of blood T cell repertoires in COVID-19. Generated by immunoSEQ multiplex PCR, the TCRdb table keeps only in-frame clones and is missing some. The repertoire holds about 50,000 clones, with about 82% as singletons. The sample was peripheral blood. The receptor source for this set is an older woman with acute or convalescent COVID-19.

The genes are TRBV19 and TRBJ1-5; 8 bases are shared with TRBD1. The germline V gene encodes CDR1 LNHDA and CDR2 SQIVND (reference sequence). Unmatched junction bases numbered 4, after V lost 8 bases and J lost 4 bases. This CDR3 contains 13 residues. CDR3 in DNA: TGTGCCAGTGGAGGGACAGGTAATCAGCCCCAGCATTTT. Protein: CASGGTGNQPQHF. The full variable domain, with the rest looked up from reference TRBV19 and TRBJ1-5, is DGGITQSPKYLFRKEGQNVTLSCEQNLNHDAMYWYRQDPGQGLRLIYYSQIVNDFQKGDIAEGYSVSREKKESFPLTVTSAQKNPTAFYLCASGGTGNQPQHFGDGTRLSIL.

The chain carries TRBV27 and TRBJ1-2; the D gene is possibly TRBD1 (6 bases). CDR3 length equals 15 residues. V was cut by 3 bases and J by 6 bases, with 17 bases left in between. Germline CDR1 MNHEY, CDR2 SMNVEV (reference sequence). CDR3 region: CASSFRIGGANGYTF. Here the CDR3 DNA reads TGTGCCAGCAGTTTTCGAATCGGGGGGGCCAATGGCTACACCTTC.

The CDR3 region is CASRRAVGSTDTQYF. The CDR3 bases are TGTGCCAGTAGACGAGCGGTGGGGAGCACAGATACGCAGTATTTT. The J gene is TRBJ2-3, the V gene TRBV19, with D perhaps matching TRBD2 (5 bases). V was pared by 6 bases and J by 0 bases, with 13 bases between. From germline, CDR1 is LNHDA and CDR2 SQIVND (reference sequence). CDR3 length: 15 amino acids.

V is TRBV7-3 and J is TRBJ2-3; TRBD2 matches 11 bases. Germline trimming cut 5 bases from V and 5 bases from J; bases unmatched to any gene: 6. CDR1 is SGHTA, CDR2 FQGTGA, per germline. The CDR3 covers 15 residues. CDR3 sequence (DNA): TGTGCCAGCAGCCGTAGCGGGGGGGCTGAAGATACGCAGTATTTT. Translated: CASSRSGGAEDTQYF.

The chain uses TRBV19 and TRBJ1-5; TRBD1 is a possible D gene (6 bases). The CDR3 extends over 15 amino acids. Germline CDR1 reads LNHDA; CDR2 reads SQIVND (reference sequence). Trimming shortened V by 7 bases and J by 0 bases, and 13 bases separated the two germline ends. The CDR3 here is CASKRGARSNQPQHF. The CDR3 DNA reads TGTGCCAGTAAGCGGGGGGCGCGTAGCAATCAGCCCCAGCATTTT.

The CDR3 sequence is CAISEFSGTGVRETQYF. In DNA form, the CDR3 reads TGTGCCATCAGTGAGTTTTCCGGGACAGGGGTACGGGAGACCCAGTACTTC. The chain combines TRBV10-3 with TRBJ2-5, with 10 bases fitting TRBD1. The V gene's germline CDR1 is ENHRY and CDR2 SYGVKD. The V and J ends lost 1 base and 5 bases, in that order; junction bases with no gene match: 10. The CDR3 spans 17 residues.

This chain uses TRBV2 with TRBJ2-3; 11 bases are shared with TRBD2. The germline CDR1 and CDR2 sequences are SNHLY and FYNNEI. V was clipped by 6 bases and J by 1 base; unmatched bases: 12. The CDR3 sequence is 18 residues long. The CDR3 loop is CASRSGLAVGGGTDTQYF. The CDR3 DNA is TGTGCCAGCAGGTCGGGACTAGCGGTGGGCGGGGGCACAGATACGCAGTATTTT.

The rearrangement joins TRBV5-4 to TRBJ1-2, with D possibly TRBD1 on 6 matching bases. Trimming removed 3 bases from V and 5 bases from J, with 11 bases in between. The CDR3 runs 13 residues. CDR1 and CDR2 from the germline V gene are SGHNT and YYREEE (reference sequence). CDR3 bases: TGTGCCAGCAGCTGGACAGATGCGTATGGCTACACCTTC. Translation: CASSWTDAYGYTF.

This clone was seen a single time. V usage is TRBV4-1 and J usage is TRBJ1-1, with 7 bases identical to TRBD1. The CDR3 is made up of 16 amino acids. J lost 5 bases, V lost 4 bases, and 13 bases had no gene match. CDR1 MGHRA and CDR2 YSYEKL come from the germline V gene. CDR3 bases: TGCGCCAGCAGCCGCGGCGGGGACAGACCCGAGACTGAAGCTTTCTTT. Translation gives CASSRGGDRPETEAFF.

The rearrangement uses TRBV3-1 (or the pseudogene TRBV3-2) and TRBJ1-2; tentatively, D is TRBD1 (5 bases). The CDR3 consists of 15 residues. CDR1 and CDR2 from the germline V gene are LGHDT and YNNKEL (reference sequence). Between the trimmed V and J ends, which lost 1 base and 2 bases, there was a span of 11 bases. CDR3: CASSQGQGVNYGYTF. The CDR3 DNA follows: TGTGCCAGCAGCCAAGGGCAGGGTGTAAACTATGGCTACACCTTC.

The chain employs TRBV5-1 and TRBJ1-3, with TRBD1 matching over 7 bases. Germline V lookup: CDR1 SGHRS, CDR2 YFSETQ. V gave up 0 bases and J gave up 3 bases; unmatched junction bases: 0. CDR3 length: 14 residues. CDR3 amino acids: CASSLGDSGNTIYF. The CDR3 DNA sequence: TGCGCCAGCAGCTTGGGGGACAGTGGAAACACCATATATTTT.

V gene TRBV7-9 combines with J gene TRBJ1-1, with D perhaps TRBD1 (6 bases). The CDR3 is made up of 14 amino acids. In germline, CDR1 is SEHNR, CDR2 FQNEAQ (reference sequence). V was pared by 2 bases and J by 1 base, with 8 bases between. The CDR3 bases are TGTGCCAGCAGCTTATCGACAGGGAACACTGAAGCTTTCTTT. Its translation: CASSLSTGNTEAFF.

V gene TRBV7-9 combines with J gene TRBJ1-1; a weak D match, TRBD1 (6 bases). The CDR3 sequence is 16 residues long. The V gene lost 1 base and the J gene lost 0 bases, with 12 bases spanning the gap. Germline assignment: CDR1 SEHNR and CDR2 FQNEAQ (reference sequence). The CDR3 DNA sequence: TGTGCCAGCAGCTTAGATCTGCACAGGGTGAACACTGAAGCTTTCTTT. Translated: CASSLDLHRVNTEAFF.

This clone was seen only once. The V call is TRBV10-2, the J call TRBJ2-5, with 8 bases matching TRBD2. With V trimmed by 4 bases and J by 5 bases, 9 bases remained unmatched. Germline V gives CDR1 WSHSY, CDR2 SAAADI. There are 15 residues in the CDR3. The CDR3 loop is CASSAPGLEAETQYF. The CDR3 DNA follows: TGCGCCAGCAGTGCCCCGGGACTAGAAGCGGAGACCCAGTACTTC.

The chain uses TRBV25-1 and TRBJ1-2; TRBD1 matches 9 bases. V shed 2 bases, J shed 8 bases, and the junction held 6 bases outside the gene matches. The length of the CDR3 is 14 residues. Germline V gene lookup returns CDR1 MGHDK and CDR2 SYGVNS. CDR3 region: CASSEGTGSSGYTF. CDR3 nucleotides: TGTGCCAGCAGTGAAGGGACAGGGTCCTCGGGCTACACCTTC.

The chain carries TRBV7-3 and TRBJ2-2, with 7 positions matching TRBD1. V lost 3 bases, J lost 5 bases, and 9 bases stayed unmatched. The CDR3 is 16 amino acids. The germline CDR1 and CDR2 sequences are SGHTA and FQGTGA. Written as DNA, the CDR3 is TGTGCCAGCAGCTTCAGTCCCACAGGGGCAACCGGGGAGCTGTTTTTT. Amino acids: CASSFSPTGATGELFF.

The chain couples TRBV5-5 to TRBJ2-2; TRBD1 matches at 8 bases. Per germline, CDR1 SGHKS and CDR2 YYEKEE (reference sequence). Trimming cost V 2 bases and J 3 bases; bases outside gene matches: 6. The CDR3 contains 16 residues. The CDR3 sequence: CASSLTQGAYTGELFF. In nucleotides, the CDR3 is TGTGCCAGCAGCTTAACCCAGGGGGCGTACACCGGGGAGCTGTTTTTT.

V usage is TRBV12-3 or TRBV12-4 and J usage is TRBJ1-3, with unresolved D. The CDR3 is 12 residues long. Trimming shortened V by 7 bases and J by 2 bases, and 6 bases separated the two germline ends. CDR3 region: CASIGAGNTIYF. CDR3 sequence (DNA): TGTGCCAGCATTGGAGCTGGAAACACCATATATTTT.

This clone was observed a few times. This chain uses TRBV28 with TRBJ1-1, with 7 nucleotides matching TRBD1. V lost 7 bases and J lost 1; bases outside the gene matches: 3. Germline V gene sequence: CDR1 MDHEN, CDR2 SYDVKM. This CDR3 is 13 amino acids long. CDR3 protein: CASKGATNTEAFF. The CDR3 DNA sequence: TGTGCCAGCAAGGGGGCCACGAACACTGAAGCTTTCTTT.